The next 26 T cell receptor beta chains were all read from a single sample in a study of cytomegalovirus exposure and HLA in healthy donors. PCR employed 60 Vbeta and 13 Jbeta primers. Here immunoSEQ multiplex PCR was the method, and the copy in TCRdb shows in-frame clones only, minus some. This table has 180,000 or so clones, approximately 80% appearing once. The sequenced sample was PBMCs. These receptors came from a woman aged 45-65 years in good health and CMV-seronegative.

This sequence joins TRBV13 and TRBJ2-1, with no clear D. V was shortened by 0 bases and J by 4 bases, with 7 bases between the two germline ends. Looked up from germline, CDR1 is PRHDT and CDR2 is FYEKMQ (reference sequence). The CDR3 extends over 14 amino acids. This CDR3 is CASSLGTRYNEQFF. DNA of the CDR3: TGTGCCAGCAGCTTAGGGACTCGTTACAATGAGCAGTTCTTC. The complete variable domain, with remaining parts taken from reference TRBV13 and TRBJ2-1, reads AAGVIQSPRHLIKEKRETATLKCYPIPRHDTVYWYQQGPGQDPQFLISFYEKMQSDKGSIPDRFSAQQFSDYHSELNMSSLELGDSALYFCASSLGTRYNEQFFGPGTRLTVL.

The chain employs TRBV19 and TRBJ1-1, with D tentatively TRBD1 (6 bases). CDR1 and CDR2 from the germline V gene are LNHDA and SQIVND (reference sequence). The CDR3 is 14 residues long. V was trimmed by 7 bases and J by 2 bases, leaving 14 bases between them. The CDR3 sequence: CASIGTPENTEAFF. CDR3 coding DNA: TGTGCCAGTATTGGGACACCAGAAAACACTGAAGCTTTCTTT.

This clone has only one observation. The V gene is TRBV4-3, the J gene TRBJ2-2; 11 positions agree with TRBD1. V shed 0 bases, J shed 6 bases, and the junction held 9 bases outside the gene matches. Germline CDR1 and CDR2: LGHNA and YSLEER. The CDR3 is 18 residues long. CDR3 DNA: TGCGCCAGCAGCCAAGATTCGAATCCGGGACAGGGGGCCGGGGAGCTGTTTTTT. It yields the protein CASSQDSNPGQGAGELFF.

The V call is TRBV13, the J call TRBJ2-5; TRBD1 aligns across 9 bases. V lost 3 bases and J lost 3; bases outside the gene matches: 5. The CDR3 runs 15 residues. The V gene's germline CDR1 is PRHDT and CDR2 FYEKMQ (reference sequence). CDR3 nucleotide sequence: TGTGCCAGCAGCTTTCGGCGGACAGGGGAAGAGACCCAGTACTTC. Its protein is CASSFRRTGEETQYF.

The chain uses TRBV6-1 and TRBJ1-2; D is perhaps TRBD1 (5 bases). The V end was cut by 5 bases, the J end by 6 bases, with 7 bases between. In germline, CDR1 is MNHNS, CDR2 SASEGT. The CDR3 contains 11 residues. The CDR3 protein is CASSRGNGYTF. The DNA for the CDR3 is TGTGCCAGCAGTAGGGGCAATGGCTACACCTTC.

This clone was detected a few times. CDR3 in amino acids: CASNIRNTEAFF. CDR3 DNA sequence: TGTGCCAGCAATATCAGGAACACTGAAGCTTTCTTT. The chain recombines TRBV6-6 with TRBJ1-1; D call uncertain. This CDR3 spans 12 amino acids. Trimming pared 7 bases from V and 1 base from J, leaving 7 bases between. Germline CDR1 MNHNY, CDR2 SVGAGI (reference sequence).

This chain uses TRBV7-9 with TRBJ1-1, with D hard to call. This CDR3 contains 13 residues. The V gene lost 7 bases and the J gene lost 3 bases, with 12 bases spanning the gap. Germline-derived CDR1 and CDR2 are SEHNR and FQNEAQ (reference sequence). CDR3: CASTRPRDTEAFF. CDR3 nucleotides: TGTGCCAGCACCCGCCCCCGGGACACTGAAGCTTTCTTT.

The chain has TRBV28 and TRBJ1-2, with 7 bases fitting TRBD1. CDR3 length equals 15 residues. Germline CDR1 reads MDHEN; CDR2 reads SYDVKM. V shed 3 bases and J 5 bases; nucleotides not matched to a gene: 9. The CDR3: CASSFLVGTEYGYTF. The CDR3 DNA reads TGTGCCAGCAGTTTCCTAGTCGGGACAGAATATGGCTACACCTTC.

J is TRBJ1-2 and V is TRBV15; 8 bases align to TRBD1. This CDR3 spans 16 amino acids. V gave up 0 bases and J gave up 2 bases; unmatched junction bases: 5. The germline gives CDR1 LNHNV, CDR2 YYDKDF (reference sequence). Here the CDR3 DNA reads TGTGCCACCAGCAGAGAAACGACAGGGGACAACTATGGCTACACCTTC. Its translation is CATSRETTGDNYGYTF.

The chain links TRBV7-9 to TRBJ2-6; 7 bases line up with TRBD1. Germline trimming cut 10 bases from V and 4 bases from J; bases unmatched to any gene: 19. This CDR3 contains 18 residues. Germline CDR1 and CDR2: SEHNR and FQNEAQ (reference sequence). The CDR3 coding sequence is TGTGCCACCGAAAAGAGACCGGGACAGAGTCCCGGGGCCAACGTCCTGACTTTC. Amino acids: CATEKRPGQSPGANVLTF. Full variable domain (rest looked up from reference TRBV7-9 and TRBJ2-6): DTGVSQNPRHKITKRGQNVTFRCDPISEHNRLYWYRQTLGQGPEFLTYFQNEAQLEKSRLLSDRFSAERPKGSFSTLEIQRTEQGDSAMYLCATEKRPGQSPGANVLTFGAGSRLTVL.

The chain links TRBV7-2 to TRBJ2-5; TRBD1 is a possible D gene (5 bases). Trimming left V 1 base short and J 0 bases short, with 6 bases between. The length of the CDR3 is 14 residues. Germline V gene data show CDR1 as SGHTA and CDR2 as FQGNSA. CDR3 sequence: CASSLGGYQETQYF. In DNA, the CDR3 is TGTGCCAGCAGCTTAGGGGGCTACCAAGAGACCCAGTACTTC.

The rearrangement links TRBV14 to TRBJ1-6; a possible D gene is TRBD1 (5 bases). Germline V gene sequence: CDR1 SGHDN, CDR2 FVKESK. The CDR3 is 15 residues long. V lost 2 bases and J 7 bases, leaving 12 bases between the germline ends. In nucleotides, the CDR3 is TGTGCCAGCAGCCAAACCCGGGACTGGAATTCACCCCTCCACTTT. This gives the protein CASSQTRDWNSPLHF.

This chain links TRBV7-9 with TRBJ2-5; 11 bases are shared with TRBD1. From germline, CDR1 is SEHNR and CDR2 FQNEAQ (reference sequence). This CDR3 comprises 12 residues. Written as DNA, the CDR3 is TGTTCCGGGGACAGGGGGAAGGAGACCCAGTACTTC. Translated, it gives CSGDRGKETQYF.

V usage is TRBV7-2 and J usage is TRBJ2-1; 9 bases align to TRBD2. Germline values: CDR1 SGHTA, CDR2 FQGNSA. The V and J ends lost 3 bases and 0 bases, in that order; junction bases with no gene match: 0. The CDR3 is 15 amino acids. The CDR3 is CASSFSGGSYNEQFF. Written as DNA, the CDR3 is TGTGCCAGCAGCTTTAGCGGGGGCTCCTACAATGAGCAGTTCTTC.

Regarding this clone: Other nucleotide sequences from this sample produce the same CDR3. V and J are TRBV25-1 and TRBJ2-2; TRBD1 might be the D (6 bases). CDR1 and CDR2 from the germline V gene are MGHDK and SYGVNS. This CDR3 has 12 residues. Trimming removed 6 bases from V and 5 bases from J, with 7 bases in between. This chain's CDR3 is CASRQGTGELFF. The CDR3 region has the DNA TGTGCCAGCAGACAGGGAACCGGGGAGCTGTTTTTT.

The chain has TRBV20-1 and TRBJ2-5; D is ambiguous. This CDR3 contains 10 residues. V was shortened by 6 bases and J by 5 bases, with 7 bases between the two germline ends. The germline V gene encodes CDR1 DFQATT and CDR2 SNEGSKA (reference sequence). CDR3 nucleotide sequence: TGCAGTGCCCCCGCGGAGACCCAGTACTTC. Residues: CSAPAETQYF.

The chain is built from TRBV5-5 and TRBJ2-3; 9 bases are a match to TRBD1. The germline V gene has CDR1 SGHKS and CDR2 YYEKEE (reference sequence). CDR3 length: 12 amino acids. With V trimmed by 0 bases and J by 11 bases, 1 base remained unmatched. The CDR3, as DNA: TGTGCCAGCAGCTTGGGGGACAGGGAGCAGTATTTT. Protein: CASSLGDREQYF.

The chain carries TRBV29-1 and TRBJ2-1; D is possibly TRBD2 (6 bases). The CDR3 is 13 amino acids. The germline V and J ends were trimmed by 7 bases and 4 bases, with 14 bases remaining between them. Germline V CDR1 and CDR2: SQVTM, ANQGSEA. CDR3 residues: CSGAGLTYNEQFF. CDR3 nucleotides: TGCAGCGGGGCGGGACTGACATACAATGAGCAGTTCTTC.

The J gene is TRBJ2-7, the V gene TRBV4-1, with a weak D call TRBD1 (6 bases). The CDR3 length is 16 residues. V lost 1 base, J lost 0 bases, and 13 bases lay in between. CDR1 and CDR2 (germline): MGHRA, YSYEKL. CDR3 sequence: CASSQVAGDTSYEQYF. The CDR3 bases are TGCGCCAGCAGCCAAGTCGCTGGGGACACCTCCTACGAGCAGTACTTC.

This rearrangement joins TRBV5-1 to TRBJ2-7; 8 bases fit TRBD1. CDR1 and CDR2 from the germline V gene are SGHRS and YFSETQ. CDR3 size: 17 residues. Germline trimming cut 4 bases from V and 2 bases from J; bases unmatched to any gene: 14. CDR3 sequence (DNA): TGCGCCAGCAGCGAGGACAGGGCCGGTACGTTTGCCTACGAGCAGTACTTC. Translating gives CASSEDRAGTFAYEQYF.

The rearrangement links TRBV18 to TRBJ2-1, with unresolved D. Trimming stripped 2 bases from V and 5 bases from J, with 10 bases between. Germline loops: CDR1 KGHSH, CDR2 LQKENI. This CDR3 has 14 amino acids. CDR3 protein: CASSPTEYNNEQFF. Here the CDR3 DNA reads TGTGCCAGCTCACCAACAGAATACAACAATGAGCAGTTCTTC.

The gene calls are TRBV10-3 and TRBJ1-4, with D possibly TRBD1 on 6 matching bases. Trimming left V 6 bases short and J 8 bases short, with 16 bases between. Germline V CDR1 and CDR2: ENHRY, SYGVKD. The CDR3 contains 14 residues. The CDR3 spells CAISSETGTEKLFF. Here the CDR3 DNA reads TGTGCCATCAGCTCGGAGACAGGAACCGAAAAACTGTTTTTT.

The chain links TRBV29-1 to TRBJ1-1; 8 bases are shared with TRBD1. Germline V gives CDR1 SQVTM, CDR2 ANQGSEA. The trim removed 4 bases at V and 1 base at J, leaving 2 bases unmatched. This CDR3 comprises 13 residues. CDR3 in amino acids: CSVAGGQNTEAFF. The DNA of the CDR3 is TGCAGCGTTGCAGGGGGCCAGAACACTGAAGCTTTCTTT. The full variable domain, in which reference TRBV29-1 and TRBJ1-1 provide the parts outside the CDR3, is SAVISQKPSRDICQRGTSLTIQCQVDSQVTMMFWYRQQPGQSLTLIATANQGSEATYESGFVIDKFPISRPNLTFSTLTVSNMSPEDSSIYLCSVAGGQNTEAFFGQGTRLTVV.

The chain couples TRBV7-2 to TRBJ2-5; 10 bases line up with TRBD2. The V and J ends lost 5 bases and 5 bases, in that order; junction bases with no gene match: 5. The germline gives CDR1 SGHTA, CDR2 FQGNSA. The CDR3 has 14 amino acids. CDR3 bases: TGTGCCAGCAGCCGTAGCGGGAGGCGGGAGACCCAGTACTTC. Translation gives CASSRSGRRETQYF.

The V gene is TRBV7-2, the J gene TRBJ1-2; D gene ambiguous. V was shortened by 1 base and J by 5 bases, with 5 bases between the two germline ends. Germline-derived CDR1 and CDR2 are SGHTA and FQGNSA. This CDR3 has 12 residues. The CDR3 sequence: CASSLEAYGYTF. The CDR3 DNA reads as TGTGCCAGCAGCTTAGAAGCTTATGGCTACACCTTC. Based on the CDR3 plus reference TRBV7-2 and TRBJ1-2, the full variable domain is GAGVSQSPSNKVTEKGKDVELRCDPISGHTALYWYRQSLGQGLEFLIYFQGNSAPDKSGLPSDRFSAERTGGSVSTLTIQRTQQEDSAVYLCASSLEAYGYTFGSGTRLTVV.

The chain is built from TRBV5-1 and TRBJ2-2, with 11 positions matching TRBD2. This CDR3 comprises 17 residues. Germline V gives CDR1 SGHRS, CDR2 YFSETQ. V shed 3 bases, J shed 1 base, and the junction held 5 bases outside the gene matches. This CDR3 is CASSWGLAAMNTGELFF. The CDR3 bases are TGCGCCAGCAGCTGGGGACTAGCGGCGATGAACACCGGGGAGCTGTTTTTT.